This T cell receptor beta chain appears in the sequencing data of a study of cytotoxic CD8 clonotypes in ibrutinib-treated CLL. Broader study findings: Public clonotypes proved infrequent, and on treatment they shrank or remained steady.

With respect to this clone: Its antigen remains unidentified.

Clones were read by immunoSEQ multiplex PCR, and TCRdb kept only the in-frame ones, dropping some. This table has fewer than 100,000 clones, about four fifths appearing once. The CDR3 is made up of 14 amino acids. J lost 0 bases, V lost 4 bases, and 2 bases had no gene match. Germline V lookup: CDR1 LNHDA, CDR2 SQIVND (reference sequence). The V call is TRBV19, the J call TRBJ1-2, with 7 nucleotides matching TRBD1. This receptor was obtained from a human donor with chronic lymphocytic leukemia. The specimen was PBMCs, collected after 12 months of ibrutinib treatment. The CDR3 loop reads CASSRGTANYGYTF. The DNA of the CDR3 is TGTGCCAGTAGTAGGGGGACAGCTAACTATGGCTACACCTTC.